This is a list of T cell receptor beta chains from one sample in a study of blood T cell repertoires in COVID-19. Sequenced by immunoSEQ multiplex PCR; TCRdb stores in-frame clones only, minus some. The data show some 160,000 clones, with approximately 80% seen just once and about 5% held by the top ten. The sample taken for sequencing was peripheral blood. These receptors all come from a woman aged 45-65 years with acute or convalescent COVID-19. Both conserved end residues are part of each CDR3. D genes are given only for firm matches. Size values are once, few and many counts, or a class for expanded clones, and some rows have none.

v_gene: TRBV28
j_gene: TRBJ1-1
d_gene: -
abundance: -
len: 14
CDR3nt: TGTGCCAGCAGTTTGGGGGCGGTGAACACTGAAGCTTTCTTT
CDR3aa: CASSLGAVNTEAFF

v_gene: TRBV4-2
j_gene: TRBJ2-7
d_gene: -
abundance: -
len: 18
CDR3nt: TGTGCCAGCAGCCAAGATCAGGTTGGGTGGCAGGCCTCCTACGAGCAGTACTTC
CDR3aa: CASSQDQVGWQASYEQYF

v_gene: TRBV7-9
j_gene: TRBJ2-1
d_gene: -
abundance: -
len: 14
CDR3nt: TGTGCCAGCAGCTCTTTCCAAGGAGTCGGTGAGCAGTTCTTC
CDR3aa: CASSSFQGVGEQFF

v_gene: TRBV6-2/TRBV6-3
j_gene: TRBJ1-1
d_gene: -
abundance: -
len: 15
CDR3nt: TGTGCCAGCAGCCGGGGACAACCGGGAGGGACTGAAGCTTTCTTT
CDR3aa: CASSRGQPGGTEAFF

v_gene: TRBV27
j_gene: TRBJ1-2
d_gene: -
abundance: -
len: 14
CDR3nt: TGTGCCAGCAGGGAGGACAGATCTAACTATGGCTACACCTTC
CDR3aa: CASREDRSNYGYTF

v_gene: TRBV7-2
j_gene: TRBJ2-1
d_gene: TRBD2
abundance: once
len: 18
CDR3nt: TGTGCCAGCAGCTTCTCTCGACTAGCGGGGGGGCTCCACAATGAGCAGTTCTTC
CDR3aa: CASSFSRLAGGLHNEQFF

v_gene: TRBV7-8
j_gene: TRBJ1-1
d_gene: -
abundance: -
len: 15
CDR3nt: TGTGCCAGCAGCTTGGGGGGATCGGTGAACACTGAAGCTTTCTTT
CDR3aa: CASSLGGSVNTEAFF

v_gene: TRBV2
j_gene: TRBJ1-6
d_gene: -
abundance: few
len: 15
CDR3nt: TGTGCCAGCAGCGTAGGGGGGGCTACAAATTCACCCCTCCACTTT
CDR3aa: CASSVGGATNSPLHF

v_gene: TRBV9
j_gene: TRBJ2-1
d_gene: TRBD2
abundance: -
len: 14
CDR3nt: TGTGCCAGCAGTCCGGGACTATCTTATGATGAGCAGTTCTTC
CDR3aa: CASSPGLSYDEQFF

v_gene: TRBV20-1
j_gene: TRBJ2-7
d_gene: -
abundance: once
len: 13
CDR3nt: TGCAGTGCTAGTTCGGGGTTACCCTACGAGCAGTACTTC
CDR3aa: CSASSGLPYEQYF

v_gene: TRBV27
j_gene: TRBJ1-5
d_gene: TRBD1
abundance: -
len: 15
CDR3nt: TGTGCCAGCAGTTTTCAGGGGGCAGGCAATCAGCCCCAGCATTTT
CDR3aa: CASSFQGAGNQPQHF

v_gene: TRBV30
j_gene: TRBJ1-1
d_gene: TRBD1
abundance: -
len: 13
CDR3nt: TGTGCCTGGAGAACGACAGGGGGCACTGAAGCTTTCTTT
CDR3aa: CAWRTTGGTEAFF

v_gene: TRBV29-1
j_gene: TRBJ2-7
d_gene: TRBD1
abundance: -
len: 13
CDR3nt: TGCAGCGTAGGCCAGGACAGGGCGACCGAGCAGTACTTC
CDR3aa: CSVGQDRATEQYF

v_gene: TRBV19
j_gene: TRBJ2-1
d_gene: TRBD1
abundance: -
len: 15
CDR3nt: TGTGCCAGTAGTTTACAGGGGGTTCTTTACAATGAGCAGTTCTTC
CDR3aa: CASSLQGVLYNEQFF

v_gene: TRBV12-3/TRBV12-4
j_gene: TRBJ2-1
d_gene: -
abundance: -
len: 13
CDR3nt: TGTGCCAGCAGTTTGGTTGCGGACAATGAGCAGTTCTTC
CDR3aa: CASSLVADNEQFF

v_gene: TRBV7-7
j_gene: TRBJ2-3
d_gene: -
abundance: -
len: 14
CDR3nt: TGTGCCAGCAGCTCGGGGACTGACGCAGATACGCAGTATTTT
CDR3aa: CASSSGTDADTQYF

v_gene: TRBV28
j_gene: TRBJ2-1
d_gene: -
abundance: once
len: 13
CDR3nt: TGTGCCAGCACGGGACATACATACAATGAGCAGTTCTTC
CDR3aa: CASTGHTYNEQFF

v_gene: TRBV10-3
j_gene: TRBJ1-1
d_gene: TRBD1
abundance: -
len: 15
CDR3nt: TGTGCCATCAGTGGTACCGGGACAGGGGACACTGAAGCTTTCTTT
CDR3aa: CAISGTGTGDTEAFF

v_gene: TRBV7-2
j_gene: TRBJ2-3
d_gene: TRBD2
abundance: -
len: 17
CDR3nt: TGTGCCAGCAGCCCACTACATCAGAGCGGGGGGGCAGATACGCAGTATTTT
CDR3aa: CASSPLHQSGGADTQYF

v_gene: TRBV19
j_gene: TRBJ2-3
d_gene: -
abundance: -
len: 16
CDR3nt: TGTGCCAGTAGCCCAGCGGGCGGCAGGACCACAGATACGCAGTATTTT
CDR3aa: CASSPAGGRTTDTQYF

v_gene: TRBV19
j_gene: TRBJ1-6
d_gene: TRBD1
abundance: -
len: 13
CDR3nt: TGTGCCAGTAGTACACCGGGACAGGAGCGGAAAGCCTTT
CDR3aa: CASSTPGQERKAF

v_gene: TRBV7-9
j_gene: TRBJ2-1
d_gene: TRBD2
abundance: -
len: 17
CDR3nt: TGTGCCAGCAGCTTAAGCGGGGGGACTTCCTACGCCAATGAGCAGTTCTTC
CDR3aa: CASSLSGGTSYANEQFF

v_gene: TRBV4-3
j_gene: TRBJ1-3
d_gene: TRBD1
abundance: few
len: 15
CDR3nt: TGCGCCAGCAGCACCGAGGGGACAGCGGGAAACACCATATATTTT
CDR3aa: CASSTEGTAGNTIYF

v_gene: TRBV5-1
j_gene: TRBJ2-3
d_gene: TRBD2
abundance: -
len: 16
CDR3nt: TGCGCCAGCAGCTGGGGACTAGCGGGGGGGCGTGATACGCAGTATTTT
CDR3aa: CASSWGLAGGRDTQYF

v_gene: TRBV29-1
j_gene: TRBJ1-2
d_gene: TRBD1
abundance: -
len: 13
CDR3nt: TGCAGCGTAAGGACAGGGGGAGGCTATGGCTACACCTTC
CDR3aa: CSVRTGGGYGYTF

v_gene: TRBV1
j_gene: TRBJ1-6
d_gene: -
abundance: -
len: 18
CDR3nt: TGCACCAGCAGCCAAGACTGTGACAACACAGCGGAAAATTCACCCCTCCACTTT
CDR3aa: CTSSQDCDNTAENSPLHF

v_gene: TRBV18
j_gene: TRBJ2-5
d_gene: TRBD1
abundance: -
len: 17
CDR3nt: TGTGCCAGCTCGTTCGATTTGGGGGACAGAGCTCAAGAGACCCAGTACTTC
CDR3aa: CASSFDLGDRAQETQYF

v_gene: TRBV27
j_gene: TRBJ2-1
d_gene: -
abundance: -
len: 13
CDR3nt: TGTGCCAGCAGTTTAGAGGGCGGCGATGAGCAGTTCTTC
CDR3aa: CASSLEGGDEQFF

v_gene: TRBV3-1/TRBV3-2
j_gene: TRBJ1-2
d_gene: TRBD1
abundance: -
len: 13
CDR3nt: TGTGCCAGCAGTTCTGGGACAGCTTATGGCTACACCTTC
CDR3aa: CASSSGTAYGYTF

v_gene: TRBV4-1
j_gene: TRBJ1-5
d_gene: -
abundance: -
len: 13
CDR3nt: TGCGCCAGCAGCCAAGATATCATCAGACCCCAGCATTTT
CDR3aa: CASSQDIIRPQHF

v_gene: TRBV4-2
j_gene: TRBJ1-2
d_gene: TRBD1
abundance: -
len: 15
CDR3nt: TGTGCCAGCAGCCAAGAGGACAGGAATAACTATGGCTACACCTTC
CDR3aa: CASSQEDRNNYGYTF

v_gene: TRBV18
j_gene: TRBJ2-3
d_gene: TRBD1
abundance: -
len: 15
CDR3nt: TGTGCCAGCTCGCAGGGACAGCTTAACACAGATACGCAGTATTTT
CDR3aa: CASSQGQLNTDTQYF

v_gene: TRBV7-2
j_gene: TRBJ2-1
d_gene: -
abundance: -
len: 15
CDR3nt: TGTGCCAGCAGCTTAAACTCGAATACCTACAATGAGCAGTTCTTC
CDR3aa: CASSLNSNTYNEQFF

v_gene: TRBV2
j_gene: TRBJ1-3
d_gene: -
abundance: once
len: 15
CDR3nt: TGTGCCAGCAGTGAAGACAGTGCCTCTGGAAACACCATATATTTT
CDR3aa: CASSEDSASGNTIYF

v_gene: TRBV4-2
j_gene: TRBJ2-2
d_gene: TRBD2
abundance: -
len: 19
CDR3nt: TGTGCCAGCAGCCAAGATCAGTGGCGGGGGGCCGGGTACACCGGGGAGCTGTTTTTT
CDR3aa: CASSQDQWRGAGYTGELFF

v_gene: TRBV18
j_gene: TRBJ2-5
d_gene: -
abundance: -
len: 13
CDR3nt: TGTGCCAGCTCACGCCGGGAACAAGAGACCCAGTACTTC
CDR3aa: CASSRREQETQYF

v_gene: TRBV11-2
j_gene: TRBJ2-1
d_gene: -
abundance: -
len: 15
CDR3nt: TGTGCCAGCAGCTTTCCTCTTGGCAGGGACAATGAGCAGTTCTTC
CDR3aa: CASSFPLGRDNEQFF

v_gene: TRBV7-2
j_gene: TRBJ1-2
d_gene: -
abundance: -
len: 13
CDR3nt: TGTGCCAGCAGCCCGGGGAAGAGCTATGGCTACACCTTC
CDR3aa: CASSPGKSYGYTF

v_gene: TRBV18
j_gene: TRBJ1-1
d_gene: TRBD1
abundance: -
len: 14
CDR3nt: TGTGCCAGCTCACCAGCGGGACAGGGTGGGAGAGCTTTCTTT
CDR3aa: CASSPAGQGGRAFF

v_gene: TRBV3-1/TRBV3-2
j_gene: TRBJ2-7
d_gene: TRBD1
abundance: -
len: 13
CDR3nt: TGTGCCAGCAGTCCACTCAGGGGGCCCGAGCAGTACTTC
CDR3aa: CASSPLRGPEQYF

v_gene: TRBV6-5
j_gene: TRBJ1-2
d_gene: -
abundance: -
len: 16
CDR3nt: TGTGCCAGCAGTTCCCAAAATGTTGGCAGAATCTATGGCTACACCTTC
CDR3aa: CASSSQNVGRIYGYTF

v_gene: TRBV5-1
j_gene: TRBJ1-4
d_gene: -
abundance: -
len: 15
CDR3nt: TGCGCCAGCAGCCAGCCCGACTCCCATAATGAAAAACTGTTTTTT
CDR3aa: CASSQPDSHNEKLFF